This passage covers 6 T cell receptor beta chains from one sample sequenced in a study of siplizumab effects on memory and regulatory T cells. Clones were read by immunoSEQ multiplex PCR, and TCRdb kept only the in-frame ones, dropping some. The profile shows 99,000 or so clones, about 93% of them singletons. Sequencing used CD4+ T cells sorted from blood. Receptors originate from a human donor in good health.

The V call is TRBV7-9, the J call TRBJ1-6, with D possibly TRBD1 on 5 matching bases. Germline values: CDR1 SEHNR, CDR2 FQNEAQ (reference sequence). The CDR3 is made up of 14 amino acids. V lost 5 bases and J lost 6, with 11 bases in between. The CDR3 DNA is TGTGCCAGCAGCCCTTGGGACGGTAATTCACCCCTCCACTTT. Its protein product is CASSPWDGNSPLHF.

This clone was counted once. The chain combines TRBV5-6 with TRBJ1-1; D perhaps matches TRBD1 (6 bases). Per germline, CDR1 SGHDT and CDR2 YYEEEE. This CDR3 has 13 residues. V lost 3 bases, J lost 1 base, and 7 bases lay in between. CDR3 nucleotide sequence: TGTGCCAGCAGCTGGGGACAGAACACTGAAGCTTTCTTT. This codes for CASSWGQNTEAFF.

This chain links TRBV18 with TRBJ1-1; D gene uncertain. CDR1 is KGHSH and CDR2 is LQKENI in the germline V gene. Between the trimmed V and J ends, which lost 3 bases and 0 bases, there was a span of 8 bases. The CDR3 totals 14 residues. The CDR3 sequence is CASSPQELNTEAFF. The CDR3 coding sequence is TGTGCCAGCTCACCCCAGGAGCTGAACACTGAAGCTTTCTTT.

V gene TRBV20-1 combines with J gene TRBJ1-2; no clear D gene. V was shortened by 4 bases and J by 2 bases, with 5 bases between the two germline ends. The V gene's germline CDR1 is DFQATT and CDR2 SNEGSKA (reference sequence). There are 11 residues in the CDR3. CDR3 sequence (DNA): TGCAGTGCTATCCAGAACTATGGCTACACCTTC. Residues: CSAIQNYGYTF.

The chain links TRBV5-4 to TRBJ2-1; no clear D. CDR3 length: 13 amino acids. Germline CDR1 SGHNT, CDR2 YYREEE (reference sequence). Trimming left V 1 base short and J 9 bases short, with 11 bases between. The CDR3, as DNA: TGTGCCAGCAGCTTGCGTGTGCCGGGTGAGCAGTTCTTC. Amino acids: CASSLRVPGEQFF.

V and J are TRBV30 and TRBJ2-7; 7 positions match TRBD1. Per germline, CDR1 GTSNPN and CDR2 SVGIG (reference sequence). This CDR3 has 15 residues. V shed 1 base and J 0 bases; nucleotides not matched to a gene: 6. The DNA for the CDR3 is TGTGCCTGGAGTGCGGGGACAGCCAACTCCTACGAGCAGTACTTC. Encoded protein: CAWSAGTANSYEQYF.